A selection of T cell receptor beta chains follows, all from one sample in a study of T cell responses to AZD1222 COVID-19 vaccine. The repertoire was sequenced with immunoSEQ multiplex PCR; TCRdb's copy has only in-frame clones and lacks some. The profile shows roughly 100,000 clones, 89% of them singletons. This material consisted of peripheral blood, taken on day 0 of AZD1222 vaccination. All receptors derive from an adult in good health. Both conserved end residues are trimmed from each CDR3. Each record gives: V gene, CDR3 protein.

>TRBV6-5
ASSYSGGLRSPLH
>TRBV6-5
ASRNHENTEAF
>TRBV10-3
AISESPWTGANYGYT
>TRBV13
ASSLADRNYNEQF
>TRBV2
ASTIGGQPNEKLF
>TRBV3-1/TRBV3-2
ASRQARLTEAF
>TRBV30
AWSVRTGGYPGDEQF
>TRBV27
ASSLSLATHRWQTSTDTQY
>TRBV7-9
ASSLVMPLMNTEAF
>TRBV20-1
SAMTEYGYT
>TRBV10-2
ASSERGSSYNEQF
>TRBV9
ASSPGHKETQY
>TRBV6-5
ASSDPGGSGNTIY
>TRBV7-2
ASSGSFGGEYNEQF
>TRBV10-3
AISEGGTVNEKLF
>TRBV10-1
ASSEGQGANSPLH
>TRBV15
ATSRDNRGGGTQY
>TRBV6-5
ASTPGIEETQY
>TRBV13
ASSSRQEAF
>TRBV15
ATQGFRDGYT
>TRBV28
ASSLIQGSNQPQH
>TRBV7-2
ASLNYGYT
>TRBV3-1/TRBV3-2
ASSHVGGSYNEQF
>TRBV3-1/TRBV3-2
ASSYLRLPSGGQNTGELF
>TRBV24-1
ATSSGTGTF
>TRBV28
ASSLATGELF
>TRBV2
ASSAETRTRETQY
>TRBV6-1
ASSADRTGFYSNQPQH
>TRBV30
AWSTLQGTNSPLH
>TRBV7-9
AIPGQGSYNEQF
>TRBV6-6
ASSAWTRYNEQF
>TRBV5-1
ASSLAPGQGARYGYT
>TRBV7-8
ASSLSRSGNTIY
>TRBV29-1
SVLVGGYNEQF
>TRBV7-3
ASREIGGTEETQY
>TRBV5-1
ASSLGQVYGYT
>TRBV19
ASSIGPGELF
>TRBV5-6
ASRRRGPGGDTQY
>TRBV6-1
ASSEGAGGNQPQH
>TRBV2
ASIPRTNMNTEAF
>TRBV7-2
ASSPFTKLNYGYT
>TRBV19
ASSPRRDSQNIQY
>TRBV9
ASSEGGLSGNTIY
>TRBV7-8
ASSPAGTSRPDTQY
>TRBV19
ASTSGGRSYNEQF
>TRBV6-6
ASSWGQGESTGELF
>TRBV9
ASSPGSSGGWDTQY
>TRBV7-8
ASSLTTGELF